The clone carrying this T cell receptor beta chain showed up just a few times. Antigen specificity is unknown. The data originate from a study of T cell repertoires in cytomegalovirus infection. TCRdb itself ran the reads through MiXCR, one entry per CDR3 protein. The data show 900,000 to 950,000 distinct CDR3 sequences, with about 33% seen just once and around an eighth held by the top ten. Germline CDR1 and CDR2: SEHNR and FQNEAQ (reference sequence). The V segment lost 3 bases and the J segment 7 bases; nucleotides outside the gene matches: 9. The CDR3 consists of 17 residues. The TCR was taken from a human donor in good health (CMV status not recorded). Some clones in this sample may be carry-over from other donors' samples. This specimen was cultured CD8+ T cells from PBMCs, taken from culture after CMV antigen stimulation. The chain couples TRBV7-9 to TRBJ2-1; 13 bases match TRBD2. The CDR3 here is CASSFTSGGAVANEQFF. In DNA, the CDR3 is TGTGCCAGCAGCTTTACTAGCGGGGGGGCCGTCGCGAATGAGCAGTTCTTC.